The T cell receptor beta chain under discussion was sequenced for a study of T cell repertoires in cytomegalovirus infection. This clonotype was counted ten times or more. Its antigen remains unknown. TCRdb fed the reads into MiXCR, producing one record per CDR3 protein. The table has roughly 990,000 distinct CDR3 sequences, approximately 33% seen once. The TCR originated in a human donor in good health (CMV status not recorded). Some clones in this sample may be carry-over from other donors' samples. This material consisted of cultured CD8+ T cells from PBMCs, taken from culture after CMV antigen stimulation.

The CDR3 nucleotides read TGTGCCAGCAGTTTAGTCGGGGGAGGGCAAGAGACCCAGTACTTC. Translation: CASSLVGGGQETQYF. This chain links TRBV27 with TRBJ2-5; 7 positions agree with TRBD2. The CDR3 has 15 amino acids. Unmatched junction bases numbered 5, after V lost 2 bases and J lost 2 bases. From germline, CDR1 is MNHEY and CDR2 SMNVEV (reference sequence).